Presented here are 27 T cell receptor beta chains from one specimen sequenced in a study of T cell clonality in common variable immunodeficiency. Here immunoSEQ multiplex PCR was the method, and the copy in TCRdb shows in-frame clones only, minus some. The sample has under 50,000 clones, none seen only once; the top ten hold around 0.7%. Specimen: peripheral blood mononuclear cells. These receptor sequences come from a person between 18 and 75 years old in good health.

This clone has ten or more counts. The read gets to within 3 residues of the CDR3 end, and the germline J gene fills in the rest. The chain links TRBV6-1 to TRBJ1-5; 9 bases are shared with TRBD1. The V gene's germline CDR1 is MNHNS and CDR2 SASEGT. V lost 3 bases and J lost 4; bases outside the gene matches: 4. The CDR3 loop spans 15 amino acids. The CDR3 sequence is CASSEAGTGNQPQHF. CDR3 bases read: TGTGCCAGCAGTGAGGCCGGGACAGGGAATCAGCCC.

This clone was observed many times. The CDR3 end is not reached by the read, which stops 3 residues before it; the germline J gene fills it in. The chain combines TRBV10-2 with TRBJ2-7; D is undetermined. Trimming pared 0 bases from V and 1 base from J, leaving 10 bases between. The germline V gene encodes CDR1 WSHSY and CDR2 SAAADI. The CDR3 runs to 15 residues. CDR3 residues: CASSESSLLSYEQYF. The covered CDR3 bases are TGCGCCAGCAGTGAGTCTAGCCTACTGTCCTACGAG.

This clone appeared many times. The CDR3 extends 3 residues past the end of the read, so its final part is completed from the germline J gene. The rearrangement uses TRBV19 and TRBJ1-1; 7 nucleotides align to TRBD1. The J segment lost 0 bases and the V segment lost 4 bases, leaving 8 bases of the junction unmatched. CDR1 and CDR2 from the germline V gene are LNHDA and SQIVND (reference sequence). CDR3 size: 16 residues. The DNA read from the CDR3 is TGTGCCAGTAGTACAAGACAGGGATATATGAACACTGAA. It is translated as CASSTRQGYMNTE. The CDR3 in full is CASSTRQGYMNTEAFF.

This clone has ten or more counts. Here the CDR3 reads CASSQARTVASPLHF. The part of the CDR3 DNA that was read is TGTGCCAGCAGCCAAGCTCGGACAGTGGCTTCACCC. The V call is TRBV14, the J call TRBJ1-6; D might be TRBD1 (6 bases). The missing CDR3 end, 3 residues past where the read stops, is filled in from the germline J gene. CDR1 is SGHDN, CDR2 FVKESK, per germline. Trimming cost V 1 base and J 9 bases, with 13 bases left between them. This CDR3 contains 15 residues.

This clone was found many times. With the read ending 3 residues before the CDR3 end, the germline J gene is used to fill in that end. The rearrangement uses TRBV2 and TRBJ1-2, with D possibly being TRBD1 (6 bases). This CDR3 has 13 amino acids. V shed 6 bases and J shed 4 bases, with 12 bases lying between them. Germline V gene data show CDR1 as SNHLY and CDR2 as FYNNEI. CDR3: CASRDRDIYGYTF. The CDR3 DNA, read in part, is TGTGCCAGCAGGGACCGGGACATCTATGGC. Full variable domain (missing parts from reference TRBV2 and TRBJ1-2): EPEVTQTPSHQVTQMGQEVILRCVPISNHLYFYWYRQILGQKVEFLVSFYNNEISEKSEIFDDQFSVERPDGSNFTLKIRSTKLEDSAMYFCASRDRDIYGYTFGSGTRLTVV.

Ten or more counts support this clone. The CDR3 end falls 3 residues outside the read, so it is completed with the germline J gene. This chain uses TRBV28 with TRBJ2-5, with TRBD2 matching 7 bases. The CDR3 loop spans 15 amino acids. V lost 3 bases, J lost 1 base, and 5 bases stayed unmatched. Germline CDR1 MDHEN, CDR2 SYDVKM. The CDR3 here is CASSFMGGSQETQYF. CDR3 bases read: TGTGCCAGCAGTTTTATGGGCGGGAGCCAAGAGACC.

This clone was detected ten times or more. The missing CDR3 end, 3 residues past where the read stops, is filled in from the germline J gene. The J gene is TRBJ2-5, the V gene TRBV2, with 12 nucleotides matching TRBD2. The CDR3 consists of 16 residues. V lost 7 bases to trimming and J lost 7 bases; unmatched junction nucleotides: 13. CDR1 is SNHLY and CDR2 is FYNNEI in the germline V gene. CDR3 loop: CASKASGGGKRGTQYF. Partial CDR3 DNA: TGTGCCAGCAAGGCTAGCGGGGGGGGAAAAAGGGGGACC.

This clone occurred many times. The read halts 3 residues ahead of the CDR3 end, with the missing end drawn from the germline J gene. The gene calls are TRBV19 and TRBJ1-1; 10 nucleotides line up with TRBD1. CDR1 and CDR2 (germline): LNHDA, SQIVND (reference sequence). The CDR3 has 14 residues. CDR3 DNA, as far as it was read: TGTGCCAGTAGTCGGGACAGGGGTACTATGGGA. It is translated as CASSRDRGTMG. The full CDR3 protein reads CASSRDRGTMGAFF.

This clone was seen repeatedly, ten times or more. The CDR3 reads CASSPSGTGGYNEQFF. CDR3 bases read: TGTGCCAGCTCACCATCGGGGACAGGGGGTTACAATGAG. The V gene is TRBV18, the J gene TRBJ2-1; 11 nucleotides align to TRBD1. The sequenced fragment ends 3 residues before the CDR3 boundary, so the rest is inferred from the germline J gene. The CDR3 consists of 16 residues. Germline lookup yields CDR1 KGHSH and CDR2 LQKENI. V lost 2 bases to trimming and J lost 4 bases; unmatched junction nucleotides: 4.

This clone was counted between two and nine times. The sequenced fragment ends 3 residues before the CDR3 boundary, so the rest is inferred from the germline J gene. The chain recombines TRBV19 with TRBJ1-2, with D unclear. CDR3 length: 18 amino acids. CDR1 is LNHDA and CDR2 is SQIVND in the germline V gene (reference sequence). CDR3 region: CASSTLGLAGARSYDYTF. The covered CDR3 bases are TGTGCCAGTAGTACCCTTGGACTAGCGGGAGCCCGTTCCTACGAC.

This clone has a count of ten or more. The CDR3 extends 3 residues past the end of the read, so its final part is completed from the germline J gene. The rearrangement links TRBV7-9 to TRBJ2-5; the D gene is possibly TRBD1 (5 bases). This CDR3 is 14 amino acids long. V dropped 5 bases and J dropped 4 bases, with 14 bases sitting between them. Germline V gives CDR1 SEHNR, CDR2 FQNEAQ (reference sequence). The CDR3 bases that were read are TGTGCCAGCAGCGATGGACACCGGCGAGAGACC. It specifies CASSDGHRRET. The complete CDR3 sequence is CASSDGHRRETQYF. Full variable domain (rest looked up from reference TRBV7-9 and TRBJ2-5): DTGVSQNPRHKITKRGQNVTFRCDPISEHNRLYWYRQTLGQGPEFLTYFQNEAQLEKSRLLSDRFSAERPKGSFSTLEIQRTEQGDSAMYLCASSDGHRRETQYFGPGTRLLVL.

This clone came up many times. The read is 3 residues too short to cover the CDR3 end, so that end is filled in from the germline J gene. The rearrangement uses TRBV6-2 or TRBV6-3 and TRBJ1-1; D is possibly TRBD1 (6 bases). Between the trimmed V and J ends, which lost 2 bases and 2 bases, there was a span of 15 bases. The CDR3 length is 16 residues. The germline gives CDR1 MNHEY, CDR2 SVGEGT. CDR3 DNA, as far as it was read: TGTGCCAGCAGTTACGAACCGGACAGCCTAAACACTGAA. Protein product: CASSYEPDSLNTE. The full CDR3 sequence reads CASSYEPDSLNTEAFF.

Note on this clone: The read stops 3 residues short of the end of the CDR3; the missing end is completed from the germline J gene. The chain links TRBV19 to TRBJ2-1; tentatively, D is TRBD1 (7 bases). The CDR3 sequence is 14 residues long. Germline V lookup: CDR1 LNHDA, CDR2 SQIVND (reference sequence). Trimming removed 4 bases from V and 7 bases from J, with 14 bases in between. The CDR3: CASSSARGRNEQFF. The covered CDR3 bases are TGTGCCAGTAGTAGCGCCAGGGGGAGGAATGAG.

This clone was counted at least ten times. Read sequence stops 3 residues before the CDR3 end, and the germline J gene provides the missing end. The rearrangement joins TRBV6-1 to TRBJ2-1, with a tentative D call TRBD1 (5 bases). CDR3 size: 15 residues. With 3 bases removed from V and 6 bases from J, the gap between germline ends came to 15 bases. Germline V lookup: CDR1 MNHNS, CDR2 SASEGT. The CDR3 loop reads CASSDYPQGPNEQFF. Partial CDR3 DNA: TGTGCCAGCAGTGATTACCCGCAGGGTCCCAATGAG.

This clone was observed many times. The CDR3 end is not reached by the read, which stops 3 residues before it; the germline J gene fills it in. The rearrangement joins TRBV5-1 to TRBJ2-1, with 10 positions matching TRBD2. CDR3 length: 15 residues. The trim removed 6 bases at V and 6 bases at J, leaving 9 bases unmatched. In germline, CDR1 is SGHRS, CDR2 YFSETQ. The CDR3 bases that were read are TGCGCCAGCACCAGGACTAGCGGATATACCAATGAG. Protein: CASTRTSGYTNE. The complete CDR3 reads CASTRTSGYTNEQFF.

This clone was observed many times. The read terminates 3 residues before the CDR3 end, so the remaining end is supplied by the germline J gene. The gene calls are TRBV20-1 and TRBJ2-3; TRBD2 matches at 8 bases. Per the germline V gene, CDR1 is DFQATT and CDR2 is SNEGSKA (reference sequence). V was pared by 3 bases and J by 1 base, with 15 bases of the junction left unmatched. The CDR3 is 18 residues long. The CDR3: CSASIGSGKMGGTDTQYF. The part of the CDR3 DNA that was read is TGCAGTGCTAGTATCGGTAGCGGGAAGATGGGTGGCACAGATACG.

This clone was seen at least ten times. The read ends 3 residues shy of where the CDR3 ends; the end is completed using the germline J gene. The V and J genes are TRBV5-6 and TRBJ2-6; no clear D gene. CDR3 length: 15 amino acids. With 3 bases removed from V and 0 bases from J, the gap between germline ends came to 7 bases. The V gene's germline CDR1 is SGHDT and CDR2 YYEEEE. The sequenced part of the CDR3 DNA is TGTGCCAGCAGCTGGCGGCGCTCTGGGGCCAACGTC. It translates to CASSWRRSGANV. The full CDR3 protein reads CASSWRRSGANVLTF.

Concerning this clone: It differs at one base from a far larger clone, so likely a read error. The read halts 3 residues ahead of the CDR3 end, with the missing end drawn from the germline J gene. The chain combines TRBV19 with TRBJ2-1; 12 bases fit TRBD1. The length of the CDR3 is 15 residues. Looked up from germline, CDR1 is LNHDA and CDR2 is SQIVND (reference sequence). V lost 8 bases and J lost 7; bases outside the gene matches: 9. CDR3 amino acids: CASPLRGQGANEQFF. The sequenced CDR3 bases are TGTGCCAGTCCCCTTAGGGGACAGGGGGCGAATGAG.

In this sample, this clone turned up many times. From the germline J gene comes the end of the CDR3, since the read stops 3 residues before it. The chain is built from TRBV7-8 and TRBJ1-2; a weak D match, TRBD1 (5 bases). Germline CDR1 reads SGHVS; CDR2 reads FQNEAQ. With 5 bases removed from V and 7 bases from J, the gap between germline ends came to 17 bases. The CDR3 is 14 residues long. CDR3 DNA (partial): TGTGCCAGCAGCCAAGAGATCGGGGGAGGTGGC. Translation gives CASSQEIGGGG. The whole CDR3 sequence is CASSQEIGGGGYTF.

This clone was observed at least ten times. The CDR3 end falls 3 residues outside the read, so it is completed with the germline J gene. The J gene is TRBJ2-2, the V gene TRBV19; the match to TRBD2 covers 10 bases. This CDR3 comprises 16 residues. After removal of 6 bases from V and 4 bases from J, the junction contained 8 bases not matched to a gene. The V gene's germline CDR1 is LNHDA and CDR2 SQIVND (reference sequence). The CDR3 bases that were read are TGTGCCAGTAGGCTCCTAGCGGGGGTTGGCACCGGGGAG. This sequence encodes CASRLLAGVGTGE. The whole CDR3 is CASRLLAGVGTGELFF.

The table lists this clone with many counts. With the read ending 3 residues before the CDR3 end, the germline J gene is used to fill in that end. The rearrangement joins TRBV10-3 to TRBJ1-1; tentative D call: TRBD1 (6 bases). From germline, CDR1 is ENHRY and CDR2 SYGVKD. Trimming stripped 6 bases from V and 0 bases from J, with 26 bases between. The CDR3 contains 19 residues. CDR3 DNA, as far as it was read: TGTGCCATCAGAAACACGGGGGGAGTTTCGGGGGGCCTGAACACTGAA. Its translation: CAIRNTGGVSGGLNTE. The CDR3 in full is CAIRNTGGVSGGLNTEAFF.

This clone was seen many times. The read finishes 3 residues shy of the CDR3 end, and the germline J gene is used to complete it. The chain links TRBV19 to TRBJ2-7; the D gene is possibly TRBD1 (6 bases). The CDR3 loop spans 15 amino acids. From germline, CDR1 is LNHDA and CDR2 SQIVND (reference sequence). With 5 bases removed from V and 0 bases from J, the gap between germline ends came to 14 bases. CDR3 DNA (partial): TGTGCCAGTAGTTCACAGGGCGTGAGCTCCTACGAG. Translating gives CASSSQGVSSYE. The whole CDR3 region reads CASSSQGVSSYEQYF.

With regard to this clone: The CDR3 end lies 3 residues beyond the end of the read and is filled in from the germline J gene. The chain joins TRBV19 to TRBJ1-2; D call uncertain. This CDR3 contains 14 residues. Per the germline V gene, CDR1 is LNHDA and CDR2 is SQIVND (reference sequence). The CDR3 protein is CASRLAGGLNDYTF. The CDR3 DNA, read in part, is TGTGCCAGTAGACTAGCGGGAGGGCTCAATGAC.

This clone has a count of ten or more. The CDR3 end lies 3 residues beyond the end of the read and is filled in from the germline J gene. The chain combines TRBV5-1 with TRBJ1-2; 10 bases align to TRBD1. Germline V gene lookup returns CDR1 SGHRS and CDR2 YFSETQ. Trimming cost V 4 bases and J 3 bases; bases outside gene matches: 6. There are 15 residues in the CDR3. CDR3 bases read: TGCGCCAGCAGCCCGAGACAGGGGGCGGACTATGGC. Its translation is CASSPRQGADYG. The full CDR3 sequence reads CASSPRQGADYGYTF.

This clone was seen ten or more times. The DNA ends 3 residues before the CDR3 does, and the rest of the CDR3 is filled in from the germline J gene. The gene calls are TRBV27 and TRBJ2-7; weak D call: TRBD1 (5 bases). V shed 1 base and J shed 2 bases, with 12 bases lying between them. CDR1 MNHEY and CDR2 SMNVEV come from the germline V gene (reference sequence). The CDR3 extends over 15 amino acids. The CDR3 region is CASSLFGRVTYEQYF. CDR3 bases read: TGTGCCAGCAGTTTATTCGGCAGGGTCACCTACGAG.

This clone was counted many times. Read coverage stops 3 residues before the CDR3 terminus; the germline J gene supplies the remainder. This sequence joins TRBV7-8 and TRBJ2-7; 12 nucleotides line up with TRBD2. Germline CDR1 reads SGHVS; CDR2 reads FQNEAQ. The CDR3 runs to 15 residues. V was pared by 5 bases and J by 1 base, with 3 bases of the junction left unmatched. CDR3 DNA, as far as it was read: TGTGCCAGCAGCGGACTAGCGGGACGATCCTACGAG. As protein: CASSGLAGRSYE. The complete CDR3 reads CASSGLAGRSYEQYF.

This clone was recorded at least ten times. Read sequence stops 3 residues before the CDR3 end, and the germline J gene provides the missing end. This rearrangement joins TRBV19 to TRBJ2-7; possible D gene TRBD1, 5 bases. CDR1 is LNHDA, CDR2 SQIVND, per germline (reference sequence). The CDR3 length is 15 residues. V lost 1 base to trimming and J lost 2 bases, with 12 bases between them. This chain's CDR3 is CASSIGGARTYEQYF. CDR3 DNA, as far as it was read: TGTGCCAGTAGTATAGGTGGGGCCAGAACCTACGAG.